This TCR beta chain was profiled in a study of blood T cell repertoires in COVID-19. In the study overall: Each recovered donor of Cohort 3 presented with two negative PCRs, clearance, or symptom resolution. T cells, B-cell-depleted T cells, or PBMCs supplied cDNA or gDNA.

The germline gives CDR1 SGHTA, CDR2 FQGNSA. The CDR3 contains 15 residues. V was clipped by 5 bases and J by 11 bases; unmatched bases: 7. How the authors handled the data: Amplification from reference gene primers served as the basis for estimated nucleated cell counts. Sequencing was performed with immunoSEQ multiplex PCR; in TCRdb, only in-frame clones are kept and a portion is missing. V, J and clone size are those of that table, while D and trimming were read from the DNA. Here the sample spans over 150,000 clones, 79% being singletons. The cohort comprised adults aged about 18 to 100 years residing in around 25 US areas.

The rearrangement joins TRBV7-2 to TRBJ1-6, with TRBD1 matching 12 bases. The sample was PBMCs or T cells enriched from blood (not recorded which). This TCR was sampled from a woman in her 70s in a cohort exposed to, infected with or recovered from COVID-19 (not recorded which). The CDR3 DNA reads TGTGCCAGCAGCACGTACCGGGACAGGGGGCCACCCCTCCACTTT. It encodes CASSTYRDRGPPLHF.